Below, 16 T cell receptor beta chains from the same sample are listed, as sequenced in a study of a mutant IDH1 vaccine in newly diagnosed glioma. Clones were read by immunoSEQ multiplex PCR, and TCRdb kept only the in-frame ones, dropping some. The data hold about 98,000 clones, with about 90% observed a single time. Time point indicated: baseline, week 1 (first vaccination visit). Treatment defined: pre-vaccination baseline after standard-of-care therapy. The material sequenced was PBMCs, taken from a glioma patient treated with radiotherapy, temozolomide or both. These receptor sequences come from a woman between 50 and 59 years old with glioma.

The chain carries TRBV5-5 and TRBJ1-3; D possibly corresponds to TRBD1 (5 bases). The V gene's germline CDR1 is SGHKS and CDR2 YYEKEE (reference sequence). The length of the CDR3 is 14 residues. V dropped 5 bases and J dropped 0 bases, with 9 bases sitting between them. The CDR3: CASSSGSSGNTIYF. The CDR3 DNA follows: TGTGCCAGCAGTTCAGGGAGCTCTGGAAACACCATATATTTT.

The rearrangement joins TRBV18 to TRBJ2-3, with 10 bases that match TRBD2. The trim removed 3 bases at V and 7 bases at J, leaving 7 bases unmatched. Germline CDR1 and CDR2: KGHSH and LQKENI. The CDR3 has 15 residues. CDR3 bases: TGTGCCAGCTCACCGACAGGGACTAGCGTAAATACGCAGTATTTT. Encoded protein: CASSPTGTSVNTQYF.

The chain carries TRBV28 and TRBJ1-6; D ambiguous. Trimming removed 8 bases at V and 4 bases at J, with 12 bases between. This CDR3 comprises 14 residues. From germline, CDR1 is MDHEN and CDR2 SYDVKM. CDR3 coding DNA: TGTGCCAGCTACTCCCTAGGGTATAATTCACCCCTCCACTTT. Encoded protein: CASYSLGYNSPLHF. Looking up the rest from reference TRBV28 and TRBJ1-6 gives the full variable domain: DVKVTQSSRYLVKRTGEKVFLECVQDMDHENMFWYRQDPGLGLRLIYFSYDVKMKEKGDIPEGYSVSREKKERFSLILESASTNQTSMYLCASYSLGYNSPLHFGNGTRLTVT.

This chain joins TRBV6-6 and TRBJ2-2; a possible D gene is TRBD1 (6 bases). The germline V and J ends were trimmed by 1 base and 0 bases, with 6 bases remaining between them. CDR3 size: 15 residues. Germline CDR1 MNHNY, CDR2 SVGAGI (reference sequence). The CDR3 loop reads CASSYYRANTGELFF. The DNA of the CDR3 is TGTGCCAGCAGTTACTACAGGGCGAACACCGGGGAGCTGTTTTTT.

This clone was counted a single time. V usage is TRBV5-1 and J usage is TRBJ1-2; no definite D call. Germline V CDR1 and CDR2: SGHRS, YFSETQ. V lost 1 base, J lost 6 bases, and 7 bases lay in between. CDR3 length equals 12 residues. CDR3 nucleotides: TGCGCCAGCAGCTTGCGGCGAGATGGCTACACCTTC. It encodes CASSLRRDGYTF.

This sequence joins TRBV6-1 and TRBJ2-7; 15 positions agree with TRBD2. Germline V lookup: CDR1 MNHNS, CDR2 SASEGT. The CDR3 contains 16 residues. After removal of 4 bases from V and 7 bases from J, the junction contained 8 bases not matched to a gene. As DNA, the CDR3 is TGTGCCAGCAGTGGCGGGACTAGCGGGAGGTGGTATGAGCAGTACTTC. Translating it yields CASSGGTSGRWYEQYF.

This chain connects TRBV6-5 to TRBJ2-7; possibly TRBD2 for D (5 bases). The CDR3 loop spans 15 amino acids. Germline V gene lookup returns CDR1 MNHEY and CDR2 SVGAGI. Trimming took off 5 bases at V and 2 bases at J, with 16 bases between the two ends. The chain's CDR3 is CASSVYGLLAYEQYF. CDR3 sequence (DNA): TGTGCCAGCAGTGTCTACGGACTCCTAGCCTACGAGCAGTACTTC.

For the CDR3, the DNA is TGTGCCAGCAGCTTGGCTGGCAGCTTTAACTATGGCTACACCTTC. Translated, it gives CASSLAGSFNYGYTF. J is TRBJ1-2 and V is TRBV5-6; the D is unclear. The CDR3 runs 15 residues. Deletions cut 0 bases from V and 1 base from J, with 10 bases between. Germline CDR1 and CDR2: SGHDT and YYEEEE.

This chain joins TRBV19 and TRBJ1-3; D perhaps matches TRBD1 (6 bases). The CDR3 consists of 15 residues. V was clipped by 5 bases and J by 0 bases, with 11 bases between them. CDR1 and CDR2 from the germline V gene are LNHDA and SQIVND (reference sequence). The CDR3, as DNA: TGTGCCAGTAGTCTCGGGACATCCTCTGGAAACACCATATATTTT. Its translation: CASSLGTSSGNTIYF.

V usage is TRBV11-3 and J usage is TRBJ1-1; 8 nucleotides match TRBD1. V lost 2 bases to trimming and J lost 4 bases; unmatched junction nucleotides: 0. This CDR3 has 13 residues. Germline V gives CDR1 SGHNT, CDR2 YENEEA. This CDR3 reads CASSLQGATEAFF. CDR3 in DNA: TGTGCCAGCAGCTTACAGGGGGCCACTGAAGCTTTCTTT.

The genes are TRBV28 and TRBJ2-7; D unresolved. V shed 2 bases and J shed 4 bases, with 3 bases lying between them. This CDR3 comprises 11 residues. Germline V gene sequence: CDR1 MDHEN, CDR2 SYDVKM. CDR3 DNA sequence: TGTGCCAGCAGTTTAGGGTACGAGCAGTACTTC. Protein: CASSLGYEQYF.

The chain carries TRBV7-6 and TRBJ2-2; TRBD1 aligns across 7 bases. The V segment lost 8 bases and the J segment 2 bases; nucleotides outside the gene matches: 11. The CDR3 runs to 16 residues. CDR1 is SGHVS, CDR2 FNYEAQ, per germline. The CDR3 DNA follows: TGTGCCAGCGCGGAGTCCGGGACAGCCAACACCGGGGAGCTGTTTTTT. Amino acids: CASAESGTANTGELFF.

This chain joins TRBV23-1 and TRBJ2-7; tentative D call: TRBD1 (5 bases). TRBV23-1 is known as an ORF, though its function is uncertain. Trimming pared 2 bases from V and 0 bases from J, leaving 8 bases between. The CDR3 covers 14 residues. The CDR3 DNA sequence: TGCGCCAGCAGTCAAAGGGGTAGCTCCTACGAGCAGTACTTC. Its translation: CASSQRGSSYEQYF.

The chain joins TRBV9 to TRBJ1-4, with 7 bases aligning to TRBD1. V was pared by 4 bases and J by 8 bases, with 2 bases of the junction left unmatched. The CDR3 extends over 12 amino acids. CDR1 and CDR2 from the germline V gene are SGDLS and YYNGEE. DNA of the CDR3: TGTGCCAGCAGCCCAGGGGGAGAAAAACTGTTTTTT. The encoded protein is CASSPGGEKLFF.

J is TRBJ2-5 and V is TRBV5-1; 8 bases match TRBD2. J was trimmed by 2 bases and V by 4 bases; bases with no gene match: 7. The germline CDR1 and CDR2 sequences are SGHRS and YFSETQ. The CDR3 sequence is 15 residues long. The CDR3 reads CASSPGGTPQETQYF. In nucleotides, the CDR3 is TGCGCCAGCAGCCCGGGAGGGACACCGCAAGAGACCCAGTACTTC.

V is TRBV28 and J is TRBJ2-7, with TRBD1 matching 8 bases. Trimming took 3 bases from V and 5 from J; bases not matched to a gene: 9. CDR3 length: 15 amino acids. Germline CDR1 MDHEN, CDR2 SYDVKM. The CDR3 DNA reads TGTGCCAGCAGTTTGGGGGACAGGTTCATGAACGAGCAGTACTTC. It yields the protein CASSLGDRFMNEQYF.